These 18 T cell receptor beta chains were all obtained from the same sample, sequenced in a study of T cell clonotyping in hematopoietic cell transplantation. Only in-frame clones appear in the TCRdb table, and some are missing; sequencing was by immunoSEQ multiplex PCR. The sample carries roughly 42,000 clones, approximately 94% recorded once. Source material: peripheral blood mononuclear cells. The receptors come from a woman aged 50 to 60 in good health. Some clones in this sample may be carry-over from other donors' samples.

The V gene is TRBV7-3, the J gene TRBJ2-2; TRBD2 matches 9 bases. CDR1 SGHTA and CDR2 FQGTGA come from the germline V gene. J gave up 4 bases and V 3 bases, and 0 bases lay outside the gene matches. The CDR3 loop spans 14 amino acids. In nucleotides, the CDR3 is TGTGCCAGCAGCTTGACTAGCGGCACCGGGGAGCTGTTTTTT. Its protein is CASSLTSGTGELFF.

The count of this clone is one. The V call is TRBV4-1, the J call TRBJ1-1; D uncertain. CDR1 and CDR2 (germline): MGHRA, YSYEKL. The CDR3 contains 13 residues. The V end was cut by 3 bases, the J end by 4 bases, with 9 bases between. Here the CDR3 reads CASSHGITTEAFF. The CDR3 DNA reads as TGCGCCAGCAGCCATGGGATAACCACTGAAGCTTTCTTT.

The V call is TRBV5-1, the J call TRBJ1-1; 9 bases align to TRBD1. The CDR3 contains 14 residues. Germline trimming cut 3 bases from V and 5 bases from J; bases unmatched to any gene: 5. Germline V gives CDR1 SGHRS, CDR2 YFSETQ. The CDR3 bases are TGCGCCAGCAGCTCCCTGACAGGGGGGACTGAAGCTTTCTTT. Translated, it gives CASSSLTGGTEAFF.

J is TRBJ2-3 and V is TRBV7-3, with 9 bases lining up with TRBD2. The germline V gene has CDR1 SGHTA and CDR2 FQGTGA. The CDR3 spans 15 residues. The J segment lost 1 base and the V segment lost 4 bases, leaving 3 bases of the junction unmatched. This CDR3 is CASSSAGGGTDTQYF. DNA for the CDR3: TGTGCCAGCAGCTCAGCGGGGGGCGGCACAGATACGCAGTATTTT.

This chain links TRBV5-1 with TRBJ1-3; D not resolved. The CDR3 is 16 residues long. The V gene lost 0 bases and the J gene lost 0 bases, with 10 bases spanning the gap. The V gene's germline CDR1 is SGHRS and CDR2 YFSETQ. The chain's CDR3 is CASSLGALSSGNTIYF. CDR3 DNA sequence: TGCGCCAGCAGCTTGGGGGCGCTAAGCTCTGGAAACACCATATATTTT.

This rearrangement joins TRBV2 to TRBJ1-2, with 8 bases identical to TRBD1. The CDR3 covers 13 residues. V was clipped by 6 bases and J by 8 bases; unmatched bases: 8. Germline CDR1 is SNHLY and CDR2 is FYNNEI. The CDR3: CASRRDRSRGYTF. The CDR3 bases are TGTGCCAGCAGGAGGGACAGGTCGAGGGGCTACACCTTC. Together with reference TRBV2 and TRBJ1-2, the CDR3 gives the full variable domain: EPEVTQTPSHQVTQMGQEVILRCVPISNHLYFYWYRQILGQKVEFLVSFYNNEISEKSEIFDDQFSVERPDGSNFTLKIRSTKLEDSAMYFCASRRDRSRGYTFGSGTRLTVV.

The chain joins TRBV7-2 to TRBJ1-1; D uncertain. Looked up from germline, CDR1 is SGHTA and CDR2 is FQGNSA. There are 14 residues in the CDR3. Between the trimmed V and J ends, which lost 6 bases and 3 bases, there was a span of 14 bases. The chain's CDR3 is CASRFGPSDTEAFF. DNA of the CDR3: TGTGCCAGCAGATTTGGCCCATCCGACACTGAAGCTTTCTTT.

CDR3 in DNA: TGTGCCAGTAGAACTACAGGGAATAATTCACCCCTCCACTTT. Translated: CASRTTGNNSPLHF. The rearrangement uses TRBV19 and TRBJ1-6, with D perhaps matching TRBD1 (6 bases). The CDR3 runs 14 residues. V lost 6 bases and J lost 5, with 11 bases in between. Germline V gene lookup returns CDR1 LNHDA and CDR2 SQIVND (reference sequence).

The CDR3 loop is CASSLQTGAVSPLHF. The CDR3 region has the DNA TGTGCCAGCAGTCTGCAGACCGGCGCGGTATCACCCCTCCACTTT. The chain joins TRBV2 to TRBJ1-6; the D is unclear. This CDR3 contains 15 residues. CDR1 is SNHLY, CDR2 FYNNEI, per germline. Trimming stripped 5 bases from V and 10 bases from J, with 18 bases between.

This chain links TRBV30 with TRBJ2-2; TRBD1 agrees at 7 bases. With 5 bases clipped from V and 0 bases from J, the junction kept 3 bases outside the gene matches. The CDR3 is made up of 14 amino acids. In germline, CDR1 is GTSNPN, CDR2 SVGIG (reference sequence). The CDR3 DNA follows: TGTGCCTGGGTGGGGACAGCGAACACCGGGGAGCTGTTTTTT. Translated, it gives CAWVGTANTGELFF.

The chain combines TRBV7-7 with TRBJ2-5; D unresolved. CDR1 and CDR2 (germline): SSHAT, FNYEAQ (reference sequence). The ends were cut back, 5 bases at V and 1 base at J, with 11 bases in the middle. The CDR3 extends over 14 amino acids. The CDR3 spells CASSPGPIQETQYF. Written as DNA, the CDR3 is TGTGCCAGCAGCCCCGGACCTATCCAAGAGACCCAGTACTTC.

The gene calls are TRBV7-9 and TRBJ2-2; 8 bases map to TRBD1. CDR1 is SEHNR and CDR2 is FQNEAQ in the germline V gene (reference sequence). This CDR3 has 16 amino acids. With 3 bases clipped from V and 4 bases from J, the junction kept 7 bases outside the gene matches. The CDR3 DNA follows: TGTGCCAGCAGCTTTCGGCAGGGGGCGACCACCGGGGAGCTGTTTTTT. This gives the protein CASSFRQGATTGELFF.

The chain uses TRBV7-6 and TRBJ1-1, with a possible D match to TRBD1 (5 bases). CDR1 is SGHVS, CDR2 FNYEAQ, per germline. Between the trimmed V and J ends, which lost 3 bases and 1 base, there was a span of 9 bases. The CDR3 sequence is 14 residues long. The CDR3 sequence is CASSFGAPNTEAFF. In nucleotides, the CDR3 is TGTGCCAGCAGCTTCGGGGCGCCGAACACTGAAGCTTTCTTT.

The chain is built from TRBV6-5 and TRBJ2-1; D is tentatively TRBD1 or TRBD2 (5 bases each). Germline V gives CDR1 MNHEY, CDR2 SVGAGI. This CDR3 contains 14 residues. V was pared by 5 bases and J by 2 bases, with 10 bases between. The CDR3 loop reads CASSRDEAYNEQFF. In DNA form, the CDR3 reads TGTGCCAGCAGTAGGGACGAAGCCTACAATGAGCAGTTCTTC.

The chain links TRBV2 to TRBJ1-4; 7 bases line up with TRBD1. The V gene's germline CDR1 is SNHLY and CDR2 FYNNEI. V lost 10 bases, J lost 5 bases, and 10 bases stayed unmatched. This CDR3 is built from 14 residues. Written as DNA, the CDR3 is TGTGCCACGAGAGAGGGACAGATAAATGAAAAACTGTTTTTT. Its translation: CATREGQINEKLFF.

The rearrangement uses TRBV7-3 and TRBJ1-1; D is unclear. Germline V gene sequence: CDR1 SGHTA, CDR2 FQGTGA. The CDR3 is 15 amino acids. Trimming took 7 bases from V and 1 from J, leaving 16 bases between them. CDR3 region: CASTEGSRPNTEAFF. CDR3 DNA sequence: TGTGCCAGCACCGAAGGGTCCAGGCCGAACACTGAAGCTTTCTTT.

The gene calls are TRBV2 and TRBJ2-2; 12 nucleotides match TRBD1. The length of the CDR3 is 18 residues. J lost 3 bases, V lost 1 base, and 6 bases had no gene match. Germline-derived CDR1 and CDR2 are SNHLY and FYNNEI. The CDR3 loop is CASSEEKGQGAYTGELFF. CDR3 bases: TGTGCCAGCAGTGAAGAAAAGGGACAGGGGGCTTACACCGGGGAGCTGTTTTTT.

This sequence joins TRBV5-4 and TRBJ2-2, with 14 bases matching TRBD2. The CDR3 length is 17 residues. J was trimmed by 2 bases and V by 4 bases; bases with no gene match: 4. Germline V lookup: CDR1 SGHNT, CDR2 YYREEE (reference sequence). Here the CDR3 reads CASSAGLAGANTGELFF. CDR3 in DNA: TGTGCCAGCAGCGCGGGACTAGCGGGGGCCAACACCGGGGAGCTGTTTTTT.